These T cell receptor beta chains were read from a single sample in a study of T cells in Graves' hyperthyroidism and ophthalmopathy. From the multiplex PCR reads, TCRdb called clonotypes with MiXCR, one entry per CDR3 protein. Here the sample spans about 640,000 distinct CDR3 sequences, around 20% being singletons. Specimen: blood. These receptor sequences come from a man aged 25 to 40 with Graves' ophthalmopathy. Both conserved end residues are part of each CDR3. The order of the fields is D gene, clone size, J gene, V gene, CDR3 DNA, CDR3 protein. A D gene is named only where the DNA matches it firmly. Clone size is shown for a subset of rows, as once, few, many or a class of expanded clone.

>-|-|TRBJ1-1|TRBV6-1
TGTGCCAGCAGTGAAGGAGGGTCTCGGGCTTTCTTT
CASSEGGSRAFF
>-|few|TRBJ2-1|TRBV20-1
TGCAGTGCTAGACTCACATACAATGAGCAGTTCTTC
CSARLTYNEQFF
>-|few|TRBJ1-1|TRBV28
TGTGCCAGCAGTTTTGAGGACGAGAGTCCTTTCTTT
CASSFEDESPFF
>TRBD2|many|TRBJ2-3|TRBV11-2
TGTGCCAGCAGCCCCCCGGGGGAGGGTAAAAGCACAGATACGCAGTATTTT
CASSPPGEGKSTDTQYF
>-|-|TRBJ2-7|TRBV5-1
TGCGCCTCCCAGGGTGAGGGAGAGCAGTACTTC
CASQGEGEQYF
>TRBD2|-|TRBJ2-3|TRBV5-1
TGCGCCAGCAGCTTGGCTCCTCCGTCCAGCGGGAGGACGGGCAGCACAGATACGCAGTATTTT
CASSLAPPSSGRTGSTDTQYF
>-|few|TRBJ2-5|TRBV5-1
TGCGCCAGCAGCACGGGGCAGGGGCTGCAAGAGACCCAGTACTTC
CASSTGQGLQETQYF
>-|many|TRBJ1-1|TRBV28
TGTGCCAGCCTTGAGGAGACAGAGAACACTGAAGCTTTCTTT
CASLEETENTEAFF
>-|-|TRBJ2-7|TRBV10-3
TGTGCCATCAGTGTCCAGGAAAGCTCCTACGAGCAGTACTTC
CAISVQESSYEQYF
>TRBD2|-|TRBJ2-2|TRBV7-8
TGTGCCAGCAGCCCAAGGGAGGGTATAAGTATCTCCGGGGAGCTGTTTTTT
CASSPREGISISGELFF
>-|-|TRBJ2-1|TRBV5-1
TGCGCCAGCAGCTTGGCCGGCGGGACAGCGGGGGAAGAGCAGTTCTTC
CASSLAGGTAGEEQFF
>TRBD2|many|TRBJ2-5|TRBV2
TGTGCCAGCAGTGAGCTGCGGGAGGGAGGAGAGACCCAGTACTTC
CASSELREGGETQYF
>TRBD1|-|TRBJ2-7|TRBV5-1
TGCGCCAGCAGCTTGATTGTTATGGACAGGGGGTCCTACGAGCAGTACTTC
CASSLIVMDRGSYEQYF
>-|many|TRBJ1-1|TRBV5-1
TGCGCCAGCAGGCCTTACTTGAACACTGAAGCTTTCTTT
CASRPYLNTEAFF
>-|many|TRBJ1-1|TRBV7-2
TGTGCCAGCAGCTTAGTTCCCGACGGGAACACTGAAGCTTTCTTT
CASSLVPDGNTEAFF
>-|-|TRBJ2-2|TRBV9
TGTGCCAGCAGCGTAGACCAATCGAGCCGGGAGCTGTTTTTT
CASSVDQSSRELFF
>TRBD2|many|TRBJ2-7|TRBV18
TGTGCCAGCTCACCCAGTCCGGGACTAGTTTACGAGCAGTACTTC
CASSPSPGLVYEQYF
>TRBD2|-|TRBJ2-1|TRBV19
TGTGCCAGTAGTGGTAGCGGGAGTCTTTACAATGAGCAGTTCTTC
CASSGSGSLYNEQFF
>TRBD2|few|TRBJ2-7|TRBV20-1
TGCAGTGCTACTAGCGGGAGGTCCTACGAGCAGTACTTC
CSATSGRSYEQYF
>-|many|TRBJ2-3|TRBV18
TGTGCCAGCCACCAGCTGGACCGACACACAGATACGCAGTATTTT
CASHQLDRHTDTQYF
>TRBD2|-|TRBJ2-1|TRBV4-2
TGTGCCAGCAGAGTTACTATAGGGACTAACAACAATGAGCAGTTCTTC
CASRVTIGTNNNEQFF
>-|-|TRBJ1-1|TRBV9
TGTGCCAGCAGCCCAAACTCTCAGATGAACACTGAAGCTTTCTTT
CASSPNSQMNTEAFF
>-|many|TRBJ2-1|TRBV3-1
TGTGCCAGCAGCTCCCTCGGCCCTAGCGATGGCAATGAGCAGTTCTTC
CASSSLGPSDGNEQFF
>TRBD2|-|TRBJ2-1|TRBV5-1
TGTGCCAGCAGCGTAGGTTGGACTAGCGCGCCGTACAATGAGCAGTTCTTC
CASSVGWTSAPYNEQFF
>TRBD2|many|TRBJ2-3|TRBV28
TGTGCCAGCAGTTTTGGGACGGGGGGAACAGATACGCAGTATTTT
CASSFGTGGTDTQYF
>-|few|TRBJ1-4|TRBV7-9
TGTGCCAGCAGCTTAAGTGGGTCGACTAATGAAAAACTGTTTTTT
CASSLSGSTNEKLFF
>-|-|TRBJ2-2|TRBV29-1
TGCAGCGTTGCTGTAAACACCGGGGAGCTGTTTTTT
CSVAVNTGELFF
>TRBD1|-|TRBJ2-3|TRBV7-2
TGTGCCAGCAGCGTCGGGACAGACCCTTACACAGATACGCAGTATTTT
CASSVGTDPYTDTQYF
>TRBD1|few|TRBJ2-2|TRBV29-1
TGCAGCGCCGGACAGGGGAAGAAGACCGGGGAGCTGTTTTTT
CSAGQGKKTGELFF
>TRBD2|-|TRBJ2-1|TRBV4-1
TGCGCCAGCAGTCCTCAGGTGTGGGCGGGAGATGAGCAGTTCTTC
CASSPQVWAGDEQFF
>-|many|TRBJ2-5|TRBV5-1
TGCGCCAGCAGCTTGGGGCAGGGAGACCAAGAGACCCAGTACTTC
CASSLGQGDQETQYF
>-|many|TRBJ1-1|TRBV20-1
TGCAGTGCTAGTAGGGACCCGCGAAATGAAGCTTTCTTT
CSASRDPRNEAFF
>TRBD1|-|TRBJ2-7|TRBV12-3/TRBV12-4
TGTGCCAGCAGTTTCCGGACAGGGGAAGGCTACGAGCAGTACTTC
CASSFRTGEGYEQYF
>TRBD1|few|TRBJ1-5|TRBV6-1
TGTGCCAGCAGTGAGCGCAGGGGGCTCAGCAATCAGCCCCAGCATTTT
CASSERRGLSNQPQHF
>TRBD2|few|TRBJ2-1|TRBV27
TGTGCCAGCGGACGACTAGCCCTATCGTACAATGAGCAGTTCTTC
CASGRLALSYNEQFF
>TRBD2|few|TRBJ2-5|TRBV3-1
TGTGCCAGCTCAGCCCTTATAGCGGGAGGGTCGGAGACCCAGTACTTC
CASSALIAGGSETQYF
>-|-|TRBJ2-3|TRBV7-9
TGTGCCAGCAGCTCCAGACAGGCAGATACGCAGTATTTT
CASSSRQADTQYF
>-|few|TRBJ1-1|TRBV27
TGTGCCACCGGGCCGACATACATGAACACTGAGGCTTTCTTT
CATGPTYMNTEAFF
>-|many|TRBJ2-3|TRBV10-2
TGCGCCAGCAGCGGGCTTTACGCTTGGGATACGCAGTATTTT
CASSGLYAWDTQYF
>TRBD1|-|TRBJ1-4|TRBV28
TGTGCCAGCAGTTCCTGGGACAGGGGGAGTCCACATGAAAAACTGTTTTTT
CASSSWDRGSPHEKLFF
>TRBD1|many|TRBJ1-5|TRBV28
TGTGCCAGCAGTATGGACAGGGCATTCTCGCGGCAGCCCCAGCATTTT
CASSMDRAFSRQPQHF
>-|many|TRBJ1-2|TRBV20-1
TGCAGTGTTGGCGGCAGCTATGGCTACACCTTC
CSVGGSYGYTF
>-|many|TRBJ2-7|TRBV24-1
TGTGCCACCACGCCCCCCCTTAAATACGCCCGGTTAAACTACGAGCAGTACTTC
CATTPPLKYARLNYEQYF
>-|many|TRBJ1-4|TRBV7-2
TGTGCCAGCAGCCCGGGCGGGGGGCGAGAAAAACTGTTTTTT
CASSPGGGREKLFF
>TRBD2|many|TRBJ2-5|TRBV28
TGTGCCAGCAGTCCCTCACTAGCGGGAGGTAGAGAGACCCAGTACTTC
CASSPSLAGGRETQYF
>TRBD2|many|TRBJ2-5|TRBV30
TGTGCCTGGAGAGGACTAGCGGGAGGAGAGACCCAGTACTTC
CAWRGLAGGETQYF
>-|few|TRBJ2-2|TRBV30
TGTGCCTGGTCGGACACCGGGGAGCTGTTTTTT
CAWSDTGELFF
>TRBD2|few|TRBJ2-1|TRBV2
TGTGCCAGGGAGGCTAGCGGGATGAACAATGAGCAGTTCTTC
CAREASGMNNEQFF
>-|many|TRBJ2-5|TRBV11-3
TGTGCCAGCAGCCTAGGGGCCCTGGGGACCCAGTACTTC
CASSLGALGTQYF
>-|few|TRBJ1-1|TRBV6-1
TGTGCCAGCAGACCCGCTTGGGGGGAGAGCACTGAAGCTTTCTTT
CASRPAWGESTEAFF
>-|-|TRBJ1-5|TRBV28
TGTGCCAGCAGTTTGGGGTCAGGGAACAATCAGCCCCAGCATTTT
CASSLGSGNNQPQHF
>-|-|TRBJ2-5|TRBV6-1
TGTGCCAGCAGTGGATTGGGGGCTAAACGACAAGAGACCCAGTACTTC
CASSGLGAKRQETQYF
>-|-|TRBJ2-5|TRBV20-1
TGCAGTGCTAGCTCGGGAGAGGTAATTTCACAGGAGACCCAGTACTTC
CSASSGEVISQETQYF
>TRBD1|-|TRBJ1-2|TRBV19
TGTGCCAGTAGTCATACAGGGGGTACCAACTATGGCTACACCTTC
CASSHTGGTNYGYTF
>TRBD2|-|TRBJ2-1|TRBV5-4
TGTGCCAGCAGCCTTCGACTAGCGGTGATCAACCTAGGCTCCTACAATGAGCAGTTCTTC
CASSLRLAVINLGSYNEQFF
>-|few|TRBJ2-5|TRBV4-3
TGCGCCAGCAGCCGTACCTGGACAGTCCAAGAGACCCAGTACTTC
CASSRTWTVQETQYF
>-|many|TRBJ2-3|TRBV5-1
TGCGCCAGCAGCCTTCGCCAGGCAGATACGCAGTATTTT
CASSLRQADTQYF